These 9 T cell receptor beta chains originate from one sample sequenced in a study of cytomegalovirus exposure and HLA in healthy donors. Some clones are missing from TCRdb's copy, which holds only in-frame ones; the method was immunoSEQ multiplex PCR. Of more than 300,000 clones in the sample, roughly 88% were seen once. The material sequenced was PBMCs. Receptors were obtained from a young woman in good health and CMV-seronegative.

In its sample, this clone was seen a few times. A read error may produce the germline difference seen at one junction end. The genes are TRBV7-7 and TRBJ2-7; possibly TRBD2 for D (6 bases). The germline V gene encodes CDR1 SSHAT and CDR2 FNYEAQ (reference sequence). CDR3 size: 15 residues. CDR3 bases: TGTGCTAGCAGCCCCGAGTTTGGAGGGCAGTACGAGCAGTACTTC. Its translation: CASSPEFGGQYEQYF.

This chain joins TRBV12-5 and TRBJ2-5; 7 nucleotides align to TRBD2. CDR1 LGHNT and CDR2 FRNRAP come from the germline V gene. Germline trimming cut 2 bases from V and 4 bases from J; bases unmatched to any gene: 10. The CDR3 covers 16 residues. The CDR3 nucleotides are TGTGCTAGTGGTTTGTGGGGGGGAGTGAACGGAGAGACCCAGTACTTC. Its protein is CASGLWGGVNGETQYF.

V usage is TRBV5-1 and J usage is TRBJ2-2, with 8 bases identical to TRBD2. The CDR3 sequence is 18 residues long. With 3 bases clipped from V and 2 bases from J, the junction kept 12 bases outside the gene matches. Germline V gene data show CDR1 as SGHRS and CDR2 as YFSETQ. As DNA, the CDR3 is TGCGCCAGCAGCTCCGTCGCTCTTGCGGGAGGAAACACCGGGGAGCTGTTTTTT. The encoded protein is CASSSVALAGGNTGELFF.

The J gene is TRBJ1-2, the V gene TRBV30, with 8 bases identical to TRBD1. The length of the CDR3 is 14 residues. CDR1 is GTSNPN and CDR2 is SVGIG in the germline V gene (reference sequence). V lost 4 bases and J lost 3; bases outside the gene matches: 7. The CDR3 DNA follows: TGTGCCTGGACCCGGACAGGGAGTGACTATGGCTACACCTTC. It codes for CAWTRTGSDYGYTF.

The chain links TRBV5-4 to TRBJ2-7; TRBD1 matches 10 bases. The length of the CDR3 is 18 residues. Germline V gene lookup returns CDR1 SGHNT and CDR2 YYREEE (reference sequence). V was clipped by 0 bases and J by 4 bases; unmatched bases: 13. CDR3 bases: TGTGCCAGCAGCTTGGTGGGGACAGGGGTCCGCGAGGGATACGAGCAGTACTTC. Translating gives CASSLVGTGVREGYEQYF.

The chain carries TRBV19 and TRBJ2-2, with D perhaps TRBD1 (5 bases). CDR3 length: 15 residues. Trimming stripped 9 bases from V and 4 bases from J, with 18 bases between. CDR1 and CDR2 (germline): LNHDA, SQIVND (reference sequence). The DNA of the CDR3 is TGTGCCAGCGCCAGATGGGAAAGGGGCACCGGGGAGCTGTTTTTT. As protein: CASARWERGTGELFF.

This chain joins TRBV29-1 and TRBJ2-3; no reliable D call. V gave up 5 bases and J gave up 1 base, with 13 bases separating them. The CDR3 is 14 amino acids. CDR1 SQVTM and CDR2 ANQGSEA come from the germline V gene. CDR3 in amino acids: CSVSLSPGTDTQYF. CDR3 bases: TGCAGCGTTTCCCTGTCCCCAGGCACAGATACGCAGTATTTT.

The chain uses TRBV30 and TRBJ1-1; weak D call: TRBD1 (5 bases). The CDR3 length is 12 residues. Trimming removed 1 base from V and 5 bases from J, with 8 bases in between. Looked up from germline, CDR1 is GTSNPN and CDR2 is SVGIG (reference sequence). The CDR3 is CAWSGRVTEAFF. Written as DNA, the CDR3 is TGTGCCTGGAGTGGCAGGGTTACTGAAGCTTTCTTT.

The rearrangement uses TRBV2 and TRBJ2-2, with D possibly being TRBD2 (5 bases). The CDR3 sequence is 14 residues long. Trimming left V 6 bases short and J 0 bases short, with 8 bases between. Germline V CDR1 and CDR2: SNHLY, FYNNEI. The CDR3 sequence is CASSAGTNTGELFF. CDR3 bases: TGTGCCAGCAGCGCCGGGACGAACACCGGGGAGCTGTTTTTT. Filled out from reference TRBV2 and TRBJ2-2, the complete variable domain reads EPEVTQTPSHQVTQMGQEVILRCVPISNHLYFYWYRQILGQKVEFLVSFYNNEISEKSEIFDDQFSVERPDGSNFTLKIRSTKLEDSAMYFCASSAGTNTGELFFGEGSRLTVL.